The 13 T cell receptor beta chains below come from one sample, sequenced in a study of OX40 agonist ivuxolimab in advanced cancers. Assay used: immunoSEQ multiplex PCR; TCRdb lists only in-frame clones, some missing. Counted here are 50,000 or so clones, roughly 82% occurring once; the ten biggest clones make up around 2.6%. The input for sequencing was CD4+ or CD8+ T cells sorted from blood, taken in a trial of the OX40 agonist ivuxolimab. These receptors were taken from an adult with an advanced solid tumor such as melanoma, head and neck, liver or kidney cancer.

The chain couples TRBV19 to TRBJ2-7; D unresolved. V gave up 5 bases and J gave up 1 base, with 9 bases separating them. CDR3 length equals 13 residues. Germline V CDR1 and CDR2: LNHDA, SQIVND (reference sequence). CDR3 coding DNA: TGTGCCAGTAGTTTAAGAGCGTCCTACGAGCAGTACTTC. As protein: CASSLRASYEQYF.

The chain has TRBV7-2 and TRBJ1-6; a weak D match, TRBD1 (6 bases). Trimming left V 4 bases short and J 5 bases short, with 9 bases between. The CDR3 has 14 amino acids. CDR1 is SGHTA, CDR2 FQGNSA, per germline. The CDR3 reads CASSSDRNNSPLHF. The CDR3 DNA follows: TGTGCCAGCAGCTCGGACAGAAATAATTCACCCCTCCACTTT. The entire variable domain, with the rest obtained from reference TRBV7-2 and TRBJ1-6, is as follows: GAGVSQSPSNKVTEKGKDVELRCDPISGHTALYWYRQSLGQGLEFLIYFQGNSAPDKSGLPSDRFSAERTGGSVSTLTIQRTQQEDSAVYLCASSSDRNNSPLHFGNGTRLTVT.

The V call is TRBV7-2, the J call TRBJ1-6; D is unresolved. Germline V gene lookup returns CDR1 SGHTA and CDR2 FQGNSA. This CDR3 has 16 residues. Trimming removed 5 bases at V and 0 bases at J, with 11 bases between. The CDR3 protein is CASSISHGSYNSPLHF. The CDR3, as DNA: TGTGCCAGCAGCATAAGCCACGGCTCCTATAATTCACCCCTCCACTTT.

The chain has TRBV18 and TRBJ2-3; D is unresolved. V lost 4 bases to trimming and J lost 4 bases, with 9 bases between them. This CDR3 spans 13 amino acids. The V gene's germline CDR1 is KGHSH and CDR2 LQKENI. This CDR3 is CASSRNTADTQYF. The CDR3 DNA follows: TGTGCCAGCTCACGAAACACTGCAGATACGCAGTATTTT.

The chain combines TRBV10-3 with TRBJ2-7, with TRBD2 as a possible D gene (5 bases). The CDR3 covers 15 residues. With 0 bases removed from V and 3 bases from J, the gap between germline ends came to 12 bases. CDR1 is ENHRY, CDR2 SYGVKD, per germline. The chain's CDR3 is CAISESGGPHYEQYF. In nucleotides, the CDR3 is TGTGCCATCAGTGAGTCCGGCGGGCCCCACTACGAGCAGTACTTC.

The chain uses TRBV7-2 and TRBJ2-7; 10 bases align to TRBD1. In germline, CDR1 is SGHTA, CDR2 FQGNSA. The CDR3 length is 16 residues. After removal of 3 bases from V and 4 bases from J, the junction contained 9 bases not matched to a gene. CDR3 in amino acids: CASSLGGTGDRYEQYF. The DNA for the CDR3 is TGTGCCAGCAGCTTGGGTGGGACAGGGGATAGGTACGAGCAGTACTTC. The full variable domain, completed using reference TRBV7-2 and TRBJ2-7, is GAGVSQSPSNKVTEKGKDVELRCDPISGHTALYWYRQSLGQGLEFLIYFQGNSAPDKSGLPSDRFSAERTGGSVSTLTIQRTQQEDSAVYLCASSLGGTGDRYEQYFGPGTRLTVT.

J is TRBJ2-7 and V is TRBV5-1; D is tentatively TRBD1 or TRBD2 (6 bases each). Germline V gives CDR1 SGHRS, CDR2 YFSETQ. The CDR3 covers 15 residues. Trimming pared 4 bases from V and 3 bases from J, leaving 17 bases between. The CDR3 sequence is CASSTGEDSLYEQYF. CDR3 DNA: TGCGCCAGCAGCACCGGGGAGGACAGTCTCTACGAGCAGTACTTC.

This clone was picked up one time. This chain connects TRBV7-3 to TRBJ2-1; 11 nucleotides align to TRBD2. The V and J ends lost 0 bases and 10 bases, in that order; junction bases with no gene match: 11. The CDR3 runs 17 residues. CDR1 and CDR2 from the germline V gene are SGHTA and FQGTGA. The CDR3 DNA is TGTGCCAGCAGCTTAACGATACTAGCGGGAGTGTCTGGCGAGCAGTTCTTC. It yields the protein CASSLTILAGVSGEQFF.

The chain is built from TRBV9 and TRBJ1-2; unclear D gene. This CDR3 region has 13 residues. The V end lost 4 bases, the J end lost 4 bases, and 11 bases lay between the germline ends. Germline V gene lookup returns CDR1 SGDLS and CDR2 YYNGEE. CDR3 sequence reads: CASSPDGSYGYTF. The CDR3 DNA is TGTGCCAGCAGCCCGGACGGGTCCTATGGCTACACCTTC.

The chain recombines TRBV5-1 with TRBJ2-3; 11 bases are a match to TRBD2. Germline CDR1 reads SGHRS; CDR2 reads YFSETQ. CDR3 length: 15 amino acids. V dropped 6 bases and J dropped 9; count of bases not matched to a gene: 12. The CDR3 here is CASTVTSGSGGTQYF. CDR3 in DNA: TGCGCCAGCACCGTTACTAGCGGGAGTGGGGGAACGCAGTATTTT.

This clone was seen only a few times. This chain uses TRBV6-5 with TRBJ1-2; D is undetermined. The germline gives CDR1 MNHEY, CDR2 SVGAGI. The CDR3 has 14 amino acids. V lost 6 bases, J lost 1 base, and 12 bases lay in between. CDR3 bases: TGTGCCAGCAGCTCCATGGACCGTAACTATGGCTACACCTTC. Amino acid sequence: CASSSMDRNYGYTF.

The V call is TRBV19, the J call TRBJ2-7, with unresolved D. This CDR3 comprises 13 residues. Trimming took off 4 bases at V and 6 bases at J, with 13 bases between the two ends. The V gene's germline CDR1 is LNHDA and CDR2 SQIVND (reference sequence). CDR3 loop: CASSSRHTLEQYF. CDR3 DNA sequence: TGTGCCAGTAGTAGTCGCCATACCCTCGAGCAGTACTTC.

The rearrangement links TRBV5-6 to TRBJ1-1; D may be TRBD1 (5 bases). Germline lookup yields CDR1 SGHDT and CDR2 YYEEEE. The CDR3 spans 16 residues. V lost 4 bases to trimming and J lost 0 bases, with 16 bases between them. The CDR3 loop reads CASSLVREVMNTEAFF. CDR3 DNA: TGTGCCAGCAGCCTCGTCAGGGAGGTGATGAACACTGAAGCTTTCTTT.